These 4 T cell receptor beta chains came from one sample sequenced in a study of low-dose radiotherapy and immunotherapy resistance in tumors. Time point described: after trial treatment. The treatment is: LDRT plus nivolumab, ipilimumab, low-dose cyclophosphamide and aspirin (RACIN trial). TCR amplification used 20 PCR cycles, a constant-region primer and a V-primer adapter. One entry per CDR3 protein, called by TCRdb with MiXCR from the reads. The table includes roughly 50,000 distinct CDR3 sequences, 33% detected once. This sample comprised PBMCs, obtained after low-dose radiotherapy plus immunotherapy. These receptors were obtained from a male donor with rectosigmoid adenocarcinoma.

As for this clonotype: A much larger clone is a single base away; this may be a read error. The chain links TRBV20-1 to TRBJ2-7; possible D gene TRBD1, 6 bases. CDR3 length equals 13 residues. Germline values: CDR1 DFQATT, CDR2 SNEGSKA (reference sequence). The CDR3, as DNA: TGCAGTGCCGAAGACAGGAGCTCCAACGAGCAGTACTTC. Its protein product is CSAEDRSSNEQYF.

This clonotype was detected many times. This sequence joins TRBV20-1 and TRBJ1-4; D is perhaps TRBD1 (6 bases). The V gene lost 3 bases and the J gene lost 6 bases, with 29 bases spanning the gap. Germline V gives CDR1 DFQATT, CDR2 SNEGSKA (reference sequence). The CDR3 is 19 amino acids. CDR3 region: CSASEKRGVQGSIHEKLFF. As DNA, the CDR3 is TGCAGTGCTAGTGAAAAACGGGGGGTACAGGGCAGTATCCATGAAAAACTGTTTTTT.

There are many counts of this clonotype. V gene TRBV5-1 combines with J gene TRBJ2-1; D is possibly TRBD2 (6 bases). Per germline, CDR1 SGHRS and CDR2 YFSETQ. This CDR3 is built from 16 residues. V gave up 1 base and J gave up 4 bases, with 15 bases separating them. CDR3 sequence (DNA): TGCGCCAGCAGCTTGCGGGCCCTAGCGAATTACAATGAGCAGTTCTTC. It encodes CASSLRALANYNEQFF.

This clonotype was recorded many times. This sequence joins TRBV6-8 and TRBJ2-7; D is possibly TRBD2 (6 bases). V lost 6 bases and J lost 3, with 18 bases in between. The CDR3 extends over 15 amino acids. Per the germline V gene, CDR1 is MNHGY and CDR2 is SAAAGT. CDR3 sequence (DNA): TGTGCCAGCAGGGCAGGGACTTGGGGGAGCTACGAGCAGTACTTC. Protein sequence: CASRAGTWGSYEQYF.